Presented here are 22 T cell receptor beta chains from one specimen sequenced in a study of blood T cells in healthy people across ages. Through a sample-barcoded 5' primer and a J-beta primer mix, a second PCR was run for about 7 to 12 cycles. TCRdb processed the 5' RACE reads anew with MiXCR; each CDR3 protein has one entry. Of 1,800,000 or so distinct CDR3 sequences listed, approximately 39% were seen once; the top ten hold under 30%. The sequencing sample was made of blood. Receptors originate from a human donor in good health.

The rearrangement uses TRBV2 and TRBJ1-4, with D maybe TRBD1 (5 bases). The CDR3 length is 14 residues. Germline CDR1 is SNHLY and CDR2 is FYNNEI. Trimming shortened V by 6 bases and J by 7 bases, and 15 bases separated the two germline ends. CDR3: CASRADSGGEKLFF. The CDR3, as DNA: TGTGCCAGCAGGGCTGACAGTGGAGGTGAAAAACTGTTTTTT.

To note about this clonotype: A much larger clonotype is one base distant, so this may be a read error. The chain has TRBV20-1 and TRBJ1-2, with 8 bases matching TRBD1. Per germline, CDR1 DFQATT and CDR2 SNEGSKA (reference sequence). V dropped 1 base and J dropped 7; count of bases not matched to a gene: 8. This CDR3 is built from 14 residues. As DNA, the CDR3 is TGCAGTGCTAGAGCCATGACAGGGGTAGTTGGCTACACCTTC. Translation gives CSARAMTGVVGYTF.

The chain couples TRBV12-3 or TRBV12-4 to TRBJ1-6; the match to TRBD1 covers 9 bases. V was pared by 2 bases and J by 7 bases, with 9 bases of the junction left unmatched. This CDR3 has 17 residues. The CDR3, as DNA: TGTGCCAGCAGTTTAAGGTGGGACAGGGCTGGGAATTCACCCCTCCACTTT. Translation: CASSLRWDRAGNSPLHF.

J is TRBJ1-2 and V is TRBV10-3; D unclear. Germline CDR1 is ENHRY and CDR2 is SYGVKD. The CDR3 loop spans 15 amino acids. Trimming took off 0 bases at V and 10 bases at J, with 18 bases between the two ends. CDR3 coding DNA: TGTGCCATCAGTGAGTCGGGGATACCTAGTACGCCCTACACCTTC. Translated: CAISESGIPSTPYTF.

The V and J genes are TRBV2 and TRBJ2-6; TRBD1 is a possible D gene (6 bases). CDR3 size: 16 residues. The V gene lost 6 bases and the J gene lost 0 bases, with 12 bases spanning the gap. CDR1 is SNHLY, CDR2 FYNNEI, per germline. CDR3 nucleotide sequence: TGTGCCAGCAGCGACCCCAGGGGCTCTGGGGCCAACGTCCTGACTTTC. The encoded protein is CASSDPRGSGANVLTF. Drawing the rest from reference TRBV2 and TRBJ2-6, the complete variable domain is EPEVTQTPSHQVTQMGQEVILRCVPISNHLYFYWYRQILGQKVEFLVSFYNNEISEKSEIFDDQFSVERPDGSNFTLKIRSTKLEDSAMYFCASSDPRGSGANVLTFGAGSRLTVL.

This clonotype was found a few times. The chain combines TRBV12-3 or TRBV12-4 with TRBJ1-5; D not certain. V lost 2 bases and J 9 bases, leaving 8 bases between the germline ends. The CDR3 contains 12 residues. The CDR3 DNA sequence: TGTGCCAGCAGTTTACTCCTAGGGCCCCAGCATTTT. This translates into CASSLLLGPQHF.

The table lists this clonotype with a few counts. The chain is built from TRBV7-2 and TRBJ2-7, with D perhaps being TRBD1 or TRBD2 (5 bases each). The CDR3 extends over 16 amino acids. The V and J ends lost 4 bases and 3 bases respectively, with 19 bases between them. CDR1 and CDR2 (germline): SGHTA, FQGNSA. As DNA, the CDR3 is TGTGCCAGCAGCTCCCCCCGAGAGGGGTGGAACTACGAGCAGTACTTC. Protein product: CASSSPREGWNYEQYF.

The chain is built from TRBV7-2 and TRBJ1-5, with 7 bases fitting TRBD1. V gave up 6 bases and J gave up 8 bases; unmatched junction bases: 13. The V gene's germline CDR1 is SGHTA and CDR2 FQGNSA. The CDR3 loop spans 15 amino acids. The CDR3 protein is CASRRRQGGREPQHF. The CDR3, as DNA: TGTGCCAGCAGGCGGAGACAGGGAGGTAGGGAGCCCCAGCATTTT. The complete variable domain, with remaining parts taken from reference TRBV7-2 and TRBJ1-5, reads GAGVSQSPSNKVTEKGKDVELRCDPISGHTALYWYRQSLGQGLEFLIYFQGNSAPDKSGLPSDRFSAERTGGSVSTLTIQRTQQEDSAVYLCASRRRQGGREPQHFGDGTRLSIL.

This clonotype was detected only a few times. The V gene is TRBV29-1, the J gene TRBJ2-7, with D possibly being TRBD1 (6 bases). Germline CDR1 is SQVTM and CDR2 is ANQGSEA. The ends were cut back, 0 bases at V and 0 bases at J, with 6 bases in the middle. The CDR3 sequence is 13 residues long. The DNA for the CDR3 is TGCAGCGTTGAAGAGGACAGCTCCTACGAGCAGTACTTC. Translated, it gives CSVEEDSSYEQYF.

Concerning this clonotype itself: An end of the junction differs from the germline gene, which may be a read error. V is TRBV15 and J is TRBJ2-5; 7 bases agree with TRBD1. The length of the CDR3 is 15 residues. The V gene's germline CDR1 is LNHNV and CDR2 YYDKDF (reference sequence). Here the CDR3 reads CATSSGQALQETQYF. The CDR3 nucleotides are TGTGCCACCAGTAGTGGACAGGCCCTCCAAGAGACCCAGTACTTT.

The CDR3 coding sequence is TGTGCCAGCAGTGACCACCCGGGACAGCCTACCACTGAAGCTTTCTTT. This gives the protein CASSDHPGQPTTEAFF. This chain connects TRBV6-6 to TRBJ1-1; 7 nucleotides align to TRBD1. Trimming took 5 bases from V and 4 from J; bases not matched to a gene: 13. The length of the CDR3 is 16 residues. Germline CDR1 MNHNY, CDR2 SVGAGI (reference sequence).

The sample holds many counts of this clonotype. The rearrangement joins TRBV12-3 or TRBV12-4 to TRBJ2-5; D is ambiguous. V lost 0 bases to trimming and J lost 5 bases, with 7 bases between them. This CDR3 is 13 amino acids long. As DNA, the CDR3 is TGTGCCAGCAGTTTAGCGCCCGGGGAGACCCAGTACTTC. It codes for CASSLAPGETQYF.

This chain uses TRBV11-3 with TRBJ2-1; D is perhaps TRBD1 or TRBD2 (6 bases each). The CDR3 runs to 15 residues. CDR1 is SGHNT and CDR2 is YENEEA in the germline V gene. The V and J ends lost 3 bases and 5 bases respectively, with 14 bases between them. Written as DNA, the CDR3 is TGTGCCAGCAGCTTGGGGGGCGCGAGGGACAATGAGCAGTTCTTC. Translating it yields CASSLGGARDNEQFF.

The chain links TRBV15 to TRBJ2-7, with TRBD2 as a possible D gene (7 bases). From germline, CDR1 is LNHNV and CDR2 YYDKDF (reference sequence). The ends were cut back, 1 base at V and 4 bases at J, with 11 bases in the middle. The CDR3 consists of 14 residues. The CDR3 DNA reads TGTGCCACCAGCAGAGTGAAGGGGGGGTACGAGCAGTACTTC. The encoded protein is CATSRVKGGYEQYF.

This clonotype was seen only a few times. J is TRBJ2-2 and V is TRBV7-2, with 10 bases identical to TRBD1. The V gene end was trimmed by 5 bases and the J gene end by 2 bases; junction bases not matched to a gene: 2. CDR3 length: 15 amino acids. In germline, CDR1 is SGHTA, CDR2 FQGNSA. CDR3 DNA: TGTGCCAGCAGCGCGACAGGGGGCAACACCGGGGAGCTGTTTTTT. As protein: CASSATGGNTGELFF.

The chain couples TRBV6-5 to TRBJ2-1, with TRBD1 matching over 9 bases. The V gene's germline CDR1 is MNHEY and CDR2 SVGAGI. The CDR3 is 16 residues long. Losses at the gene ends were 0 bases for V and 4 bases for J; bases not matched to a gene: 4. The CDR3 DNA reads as TGTGCCAGCAGTTACTCGGGGACAGGGCAGTACAATGAGCAGTTCTTC. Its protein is CASSYSGTGQYNEQFF.

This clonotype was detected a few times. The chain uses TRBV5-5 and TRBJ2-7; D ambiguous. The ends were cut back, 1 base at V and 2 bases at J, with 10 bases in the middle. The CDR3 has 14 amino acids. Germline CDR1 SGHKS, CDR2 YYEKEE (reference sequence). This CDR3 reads CASSLTNRPYEQYF. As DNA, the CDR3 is TGTGCCAGCAGCTTGACAAATCGACCCTACGAGCAGTACTTC.

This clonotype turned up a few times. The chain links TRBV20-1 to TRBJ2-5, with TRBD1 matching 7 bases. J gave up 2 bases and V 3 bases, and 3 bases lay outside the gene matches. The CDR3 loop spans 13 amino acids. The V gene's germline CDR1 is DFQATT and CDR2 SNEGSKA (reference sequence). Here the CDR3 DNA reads TGCAGTGCTAGGGGACAGTCGCAAGAGACCCAGTACTTC. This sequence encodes CSARGQSQETQYF.

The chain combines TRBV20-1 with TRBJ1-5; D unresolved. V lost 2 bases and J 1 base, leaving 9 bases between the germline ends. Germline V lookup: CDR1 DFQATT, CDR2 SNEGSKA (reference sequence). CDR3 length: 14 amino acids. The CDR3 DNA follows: TGCAGTGCTAGACCTGGTGAGAGCAATCAGCCCCAGCATTTT. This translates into CSARPGESNQPQHF.

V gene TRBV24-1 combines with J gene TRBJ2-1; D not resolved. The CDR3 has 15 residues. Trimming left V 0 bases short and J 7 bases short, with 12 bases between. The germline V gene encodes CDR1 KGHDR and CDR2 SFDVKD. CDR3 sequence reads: CATSDLPAYTNEQFF. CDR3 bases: TGTGCCACCAGTGATTTGCCTGCCTACACAAATGAGCAGTTCTTC.

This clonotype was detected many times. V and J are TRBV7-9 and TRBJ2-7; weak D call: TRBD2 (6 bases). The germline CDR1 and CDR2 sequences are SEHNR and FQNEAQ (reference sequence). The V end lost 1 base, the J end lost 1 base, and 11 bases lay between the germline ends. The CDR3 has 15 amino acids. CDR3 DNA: TGTGCCAGCAGCTTAGGAGGCGGGGATTCCTACGAGCAGTACTTC. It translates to CASSLGGGDSYEQYF.

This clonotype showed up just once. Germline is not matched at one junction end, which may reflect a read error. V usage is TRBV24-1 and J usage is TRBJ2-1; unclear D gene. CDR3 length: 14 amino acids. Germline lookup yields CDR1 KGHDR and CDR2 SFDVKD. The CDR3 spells CATSEPDGCNERFF. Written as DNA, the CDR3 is TGTGCCACCAGTGAGCCGGACGGATGCAATGAGCGGTTCTTC.